The 21 T cell receptor beta chains presented below share a single source sample, sequenced in a study of siplizumab effects on memory and regulatory T cells. Measured with immunoSEQ multiplex PCR; TCRdb has only the in-frame clones, and not every one. The sample carries approximately 75,000 clones, 93% recorded once. The sample taken for sequencing was CD8+ T cells sorted from blood. All receptors come from a human donor in good health.

The chain couples TRBV2 to TRBJ2-2; D is unclear. The germline gives CDR1 SNHLY, CDR2 FYNNEI. The length of the CDR3 is 11 residues. The V gene lost 5 bases and the J gene lost 5 bases, with 3 bases spanning the gap. The CDR3, as DNA: TGTGCCAGCAGTTGGACCGGGGAGCTGTTTTTT. Amino acids: CASSWTGELFF.

CDR3 in DNA: TGTGCCAGCAGCTTCCAGGGATACGAGCAGTACTTC. Translating it yields CASSFQGYEQYF. The rearrangement joins TRBV13 to TRBJ2-7, with a possible D match to TRBD1 (5 bases). In germline, CDR1 is PRHDT, CDR2 FYEKMQ (reference sequence). This CDR3 has 12 residues. The germline V and J ends were trimmed by 3 bases and 4 bases, with 7 bases remaining between them.

V gene TRBV7-9 combines with J gene TRBJ1-1; D call uncertain. CDR1 and CDR2 (germline): SEHNR, FQNEAQ (reference sequence). The V end was cut by 6 bases, the J end by 3 bases, with 17 bases between. This CDR3 has 15 amino acids. This chain's CDR3 is CASREVRQEDTEAFF. The CDR3 nucleotides read TGTGCCAGCAGGGAGGTCCGACAAGAAGACACTGAAGCTTTCTTT.

The chain is built from TRBV13 and TRBJ2-1, with a possible D match to TRBD2 (7 bases). This CDR3 has 15 residues. The V end was cut by 0 bases, the J end by 6 bases, with 12 bases between. The germline gives CDR1 PRHDT, CDR2 FYEKMQ (reference sequence). CDR3 sequence (DNA): TGTGCCAGCAGCTTAGGACAGGGAGGGGGCAATGAGCAGTTCTTC. Its translation is CASSLGQGGGNEQFF.

In nucleotides, the CDR3 is TGTGCCAGCAGCCAGGAGGACTCCTACGAGCAGTACTTC. This gives the protein CASSQEDSYEQYF. The rearrangement joins TRBV5-5 to TRBJ2-7; D possibly corresponds to TRBD2 (5 bases). V lost 4 bases to trimming and J lost 0 bases, with 8 bases between them. The CDR3 spans 13 residues. Looked up from germline, CDR1 is SGHKS and CDR2 is YYEKEE (reference sequence). Looking up the rest from reference TRBV5-5 and TRBJ2-7 gives the full variable domain: DAGVTQSPTHLIKTRGQQVTLRCSPISGHKSVSWYQQVLGQGPQFIFQYYEKEERGRGNFPDRFSARQFPNYSSELNVNALLLGDSALYLCASSQEDSYEQYFGPGTRLTVT.

The chain combines TRBV9 with TRBJ2-7; 11 nucleotides match TRBD2. V shed 0 bases and J 0 bases; nucleotides not matched to a gene: 2. From germline, CDR1 is SGDLS and CDR2 YYNGEE. This CDR3 comprises 16 residues. The chain's CDR3 is CASSVASGGPSYEQYF. Here the CDR3 DNA reads TGTGCCAGCAGCGTAGCTAGCGGGGGGCCCTCCTACGAGCAGTACTTC.

The V and J genes are TRBV4-1 and TRBJ1-5, with a possible D match to TRBD1 (5 bases). V lost 0 bases to trimming and J lost 5 bases, with 8 bases between them. This CDR3 spans 14 amino acids. Germline values: CDR1 MGHRA, CDR2 YSYEKL. The CDR3 loop is CASSQDAGDQPQHF. For the CDR3, the DNA is TGCGCCAGCAGCCAAGATGCGGGGGATCAGCCCCAGCATTTT.

This rearrangement joins TRBV7-2 to TRBJ1-5; no reliable D call. Trimming shortened V by 1 base and J by 0 bases, and 7 bases separated the two germline ends. The length of the CDR3 is 15 residues. The germline CDR1 and CDR2 sequences are SGHTA and FQGNSA. The CDR3 DNA reads TGTGCCAGCAGCTTAGGCGGTTATAGCAATCAGCCCCAGCATTTT. This translates into CASSLGGYSNQPQHF.

The chain is built from TRBV27 and TRBJ2-7, with D unresolved. CDR1 MNHEY and CDR2 SMNVEV come from the germline V gene (reference sequence). Trimming removed 1 base at V and 3 bases at J, with 7 bases between. This CDR3 contains 13 residues. The CDR3 DNA reads as TGTGCCAGCAGTTTATTAGGCTACTACGAGCAGTACTTC. This encodes CASSLLGYYEQYF.

The V gene is TRBV11-2, the J gene TRBJ2-7, with D unresolved. Germline V lookup: CDR1 SGHAT, CDR2 FQNNGV. Trimming pared 7 bases from V and 4 bases from J, leaving 14 bases between. This CDR3 comprises 13 residues. This chain's CDR3 is CASKNNLVYEQYF. The CDR3 DNA reads TGTGCCAGCAAGAATAATTTGGTGTACGAGCAGTACTTC.

The chain has TRBV9 and TRBJ1-2; TRBD1 might be the D (6 bases). This CDR3 contains 15 residues. The germline V gene encodes CDR1 SGDLS and CDR2 YYNGEE. The V end was cut by 4 bases, the J end by 4 bases, with 17 bases between. The CDR3 coding sequence is TGTGCCAGCAGCTCCTCGGTGGAGGGGGGCTATGGCTACACCTTC. Its protein product is CASSSSVEGGYGYTF.

The chain carries TRBV5-4 and TRBJ2-7; D uncertain. The CDR3 spans 14 residues. Germline lookup yields CDR1 SGHNT and CDR2 YYREEE (reference sequence). Trimming removed 0 bases from V and 0 bases from J, with 7 bases in between. CDR3 in amino acids: CASSLADRSYEQYF. Here the CDR3 DNA reads TGTGCCAGCAGCTTGGCAGACCGCTCCTACGAGCAGTACTTC.

The CDR3 region has the DNA TGTGCCAGCAGCCCCTACTCCTACGAGCAGTACTTC. It translates to CASSPYSYEQYF. This chain joins TRBV7-8 and TRBJ2-7; D gene unclear. V was shortened by 5 bases and J by 0 bases, with 5 bases between the two germline ends. In germline, CDR1 is SGHVS, CDR2 FQNEAQ. This CDR3 has 12 amino acids.

This clone was picked up a small number of times. The chain has TRBV5-4 and TRBJ2-7; 7 bases line up with TRBD1. Trimming removed 1 base from V and 2 bases from J; junction bases left unmatched: 3. The CDR3 length is 14 residues. The V gene's germline CDR1 is SGHNT and CDR2 YYREEE (reference sequence). CDR3 DNA: TGTGCCAGCAGCTTGTGGGACAGTACCTACGAGCAGTACTTC. This sequence encodes CASSLWDSTYEQYF.

The rearrangement uses TRBV30 and TRBJ2-7, with D possibly TRBD1 on 6 matching bases. The CDR3 is 12 residues long. In germline, CDR1 is GTSNPN, CDR2 SVGIG (reference sequence). V shed 6 bases and J shed 0 bases, with 9 bases lying between them. The CDR3 loop reads CACQGLSYEQYF. The CDR3 DNA is TGTGCCTGTCAGGGGCTCTCCTACGAGCAGTACTTC.

This clone appeared once. The V gene is TRBV13, the J gene TRBJ2-1; the D is unclear. Looked up from germline, CDR1 is PRHDT and CDR2 is FYEKMQ (reference sequence). The CDR3 has 14 residues. With 4 bases removed from V and 8 bases from J, the gap between germline ends came to 15 bases. DNA of the CDR3: TGTGCCAGCAGCTCCCGGCGGATTTCCGATGAGCAGTTCTTC. Translated, it gives CASSSRRISDEQFF.

V usage is TRBV7-2 and J usage is TRBJ1-5; TRBD1 aligns across 8 bases. Germline V lookup: CDR1 SGHTA, CDR2 FQGNSA. J lost 4 bases, V lost 9 bases, and 2 bases had no gene match. The CDR3 loop spans 12 amino acids. The CDR3 coding sequence is TGTGCCAGTCAGGGGGCGAATCAGCCCCAGCATTTT. This sequence encodes CASQGANQPQHF.

The rearrangement uses TRBV4-3 and TRBJ1-1; D unresolved. V dropped 0 bases and J dropped 8 bases, with 16 bases sitting between them. The CDR3 length is 15 residues. Germline lookup yields CDR1 LGHNA and CDR2 YSLEER. The CDR3 is CASSQDIGPKREAFF. CDR3 nucleotides: TGCGCCAGCAGCCAAGATATAGGCCCTAAGAGAGAAGCTTTCTTT.

This clone showed up just once. This chain connects TRBV4-3 to TRBJ1-4; D unresolved. Germline lookup yields CDR1 LGHNA and CDR2 YSLEER. V shed 0 bases and J shed 0 bases, with 17 bases lying between them. The CDR3 covers 19 residues. The chain's CDR3 is CASSQDLQGTGTTNEKLFF. In nucleotides, the CDR3 is TGCGCCAGCAGCCAAGATCTTCAAGGAACTGGGACAACTAATGAAAAACTGTTTTTT.

The chain is built from TRBV15 and TRBJ2-7, with D perhaps being TRBD1 or TRBD2 (5 bases each). The CDR3 covers 15 residues. Germline CDR1 and CDR2: LNHNV and YYDKDF (reference sequence). The V end was cut by 0 bases, the J end by 0 bases, with 9 bases between. The CDR3 sequence is CATSREAGSSYEQYF. The CDR3 DNA follows: TGTGCCACCAGCAGAGAAGCAGGGAGCTCCTACGAGCAGTACTTC. Filled out from reference TRBV15 and TRBJ2-7, the complete variable domain reads DAMVIQNPRYQVTQFGKPVTLSCSQTLNHNVMYWYQQKSSQAPKLLFHYYDKDFNNEADTPDNFQSRRPNTSFCFLDIRSPGLGDTAMYLCATSREAGSSYEQYFGPGTRLTVT.

The chain is built from TRBV6-5 and TRBJ2-1, with D maybe TRBD1 (6 bases). Germline CDR1 MNHEY, CDR2 SVGAGI. The CDR3 runs to 15 residues. Trimming left V 0 bases short and J 3 bases short, with 9 bases between. In nucleotides, the CDR3 is TGTGCCAGCAGTTACTCGGGGGCCAGCTACAATGAGCAGTTCTTC. Translating it yields CASSYSGASYNEQFF.